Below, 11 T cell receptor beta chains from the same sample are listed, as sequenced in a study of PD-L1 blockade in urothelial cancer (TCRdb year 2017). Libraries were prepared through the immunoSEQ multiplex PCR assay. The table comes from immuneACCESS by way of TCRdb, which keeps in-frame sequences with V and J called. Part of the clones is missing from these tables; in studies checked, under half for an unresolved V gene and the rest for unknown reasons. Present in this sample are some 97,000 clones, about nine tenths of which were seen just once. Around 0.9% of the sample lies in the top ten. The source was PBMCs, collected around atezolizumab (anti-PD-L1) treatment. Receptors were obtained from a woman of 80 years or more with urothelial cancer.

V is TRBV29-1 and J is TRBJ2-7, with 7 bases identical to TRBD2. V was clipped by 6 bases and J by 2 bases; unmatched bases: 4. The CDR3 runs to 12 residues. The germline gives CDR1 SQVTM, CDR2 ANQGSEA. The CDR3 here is CSVTTSAYEQYF. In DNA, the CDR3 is TGCAGCGTCACTACTAGCGCCTACGAGCAGTACTTC.

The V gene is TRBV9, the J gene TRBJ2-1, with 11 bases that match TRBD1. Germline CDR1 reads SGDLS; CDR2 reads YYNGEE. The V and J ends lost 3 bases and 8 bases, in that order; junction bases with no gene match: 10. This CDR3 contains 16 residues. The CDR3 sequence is CASSAVPGQGVYEQFF. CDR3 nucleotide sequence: TGTGCCAGCAGCGCAGTCCCGGGACAGGGGGTATATGAGCAGTTCTTC.

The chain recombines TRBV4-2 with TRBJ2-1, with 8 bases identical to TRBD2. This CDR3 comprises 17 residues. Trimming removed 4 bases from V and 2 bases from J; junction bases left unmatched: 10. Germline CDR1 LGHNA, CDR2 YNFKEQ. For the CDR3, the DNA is TGTGCCAGCAGCCCCACCCTAGCGGGCAATACCTACAATGAGCAGTTCTTC. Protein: CASSPTLAGNTYNEQFF.

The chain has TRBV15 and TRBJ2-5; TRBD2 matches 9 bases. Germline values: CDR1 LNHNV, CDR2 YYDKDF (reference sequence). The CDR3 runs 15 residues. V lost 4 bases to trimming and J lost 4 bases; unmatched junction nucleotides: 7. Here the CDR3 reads CATSISGSGLETQYF. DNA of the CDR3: TGTGCCACCAGCATTAGCGGGAGCGGATTAGAGACCCAGTACTTC.

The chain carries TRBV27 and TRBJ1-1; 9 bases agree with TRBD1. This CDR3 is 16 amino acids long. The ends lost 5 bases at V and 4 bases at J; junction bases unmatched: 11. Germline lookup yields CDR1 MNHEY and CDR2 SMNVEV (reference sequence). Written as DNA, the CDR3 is TGTGCCAGCAGTACCCCTACAGGGGGCGCGTCCACTGAAGCTTTCTTT. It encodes CASSTPTGGASTEAFF.

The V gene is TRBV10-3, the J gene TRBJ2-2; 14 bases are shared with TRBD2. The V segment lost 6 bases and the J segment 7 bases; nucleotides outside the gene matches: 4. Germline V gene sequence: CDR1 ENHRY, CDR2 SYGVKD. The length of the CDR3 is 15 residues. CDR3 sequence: CAISKGLAGDGELFF. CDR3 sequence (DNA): TGTGCCATCAGCAAGGGACTAGCGGGAGACGGGGAGCTGTTTTTT.

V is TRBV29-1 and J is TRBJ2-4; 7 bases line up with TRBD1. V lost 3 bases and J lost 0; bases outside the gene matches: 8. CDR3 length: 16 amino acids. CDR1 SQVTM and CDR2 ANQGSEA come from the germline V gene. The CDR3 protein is CSVEKPTGIAKNIQYF. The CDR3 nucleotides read TGCAGCGTTGAGAAACCGACAGGGATAGCCAAAAACATTCAGTACTTC.

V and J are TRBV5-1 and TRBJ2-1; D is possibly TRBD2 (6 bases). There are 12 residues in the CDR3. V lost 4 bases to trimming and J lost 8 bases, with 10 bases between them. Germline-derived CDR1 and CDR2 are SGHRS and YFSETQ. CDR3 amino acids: CASSPGVDEQFF. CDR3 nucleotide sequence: TGCGCCAGCAGCCCGGGGGTCGATGAGCAGTTCTTC. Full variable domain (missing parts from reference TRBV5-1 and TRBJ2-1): KAGVTQTPRYLIKTRGQQVTLSCSPISGHRSVSWYQQTPGQGLQFLFEYFSETQRNKGNFPGRFSGRQFSNSRSEMNVSTLELGDSALYLCASSPGVDEQFFGPGTRLTVL.

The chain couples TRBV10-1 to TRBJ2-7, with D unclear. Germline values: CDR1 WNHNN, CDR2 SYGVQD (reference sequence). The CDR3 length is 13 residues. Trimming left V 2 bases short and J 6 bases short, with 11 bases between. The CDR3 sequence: CASSEQVNSEQYF. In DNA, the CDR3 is TGCGCCAGCAGTGAGCAGGTGAACTCCGAGCAGTACTTC.

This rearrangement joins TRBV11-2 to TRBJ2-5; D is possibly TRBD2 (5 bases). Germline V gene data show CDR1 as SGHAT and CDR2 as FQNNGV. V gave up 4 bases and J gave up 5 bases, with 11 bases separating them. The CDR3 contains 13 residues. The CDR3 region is CASSSSLGETQYF. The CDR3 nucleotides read TGTGCCAGCAGCTCTAGCCTCGGGGAGACCCAGTACTTC.

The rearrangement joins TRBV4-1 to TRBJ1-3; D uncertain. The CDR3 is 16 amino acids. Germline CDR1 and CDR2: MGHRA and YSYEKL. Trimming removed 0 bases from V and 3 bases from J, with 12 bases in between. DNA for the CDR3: TGCGCCAGCAGCCAAGATCTGCAGGTCGGTGGAAACACCATATATTTT. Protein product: CASSQDLQVGGNTIYF.